This TCR beta chain was retrieved from a study of cytomegalovirus exposure and HLA in healthy donors. The PCR had 60 Vbeta and 13 Jbeta primers. Clones were sequenced by immunoSEQ multiplex PCR, and TCRdb holds only the in-frame ones, with some missing. The table has 90,000 to 120,000 clones, more than 65% seen once; the top ten hold approximately 2.2%. The V gene end was trimmed by 2 bases and the J gene end by 5 bases; junction bases not matched to a gene: 7. The CDR3 has 15 amino acids. CDR1 MNHEY and CDR2 SVGAGI come from the germline V gene. Notes on this clone: Its antigen is not identified.

Study-wide points: Usually a TCR sequence was rare, but some public TCRs were found in many donors. Later work found that TCR association rates differed between HLA loci; DRB1 had the most and HLA-C the fewest.

Sequencing input: PBMCs. The chain has TRBV6-5 and TRBJ1-1; 8 positions match TRBD1. The clonotype was recovered from a young man in good health and CMV-seronegative. CDR3 coding DNA: TGTGCCAGCAGTTACAACTCCCAGGGGGCGACTGAAGCTTTCTTT. Residues: CASSYNSQGATEAFF.